This TCR beta chain derives from a study of beta chain features in type 1 diabetes (dated by TCRdb to the late 2010s). For the wider study: Mean age, gender distribution, total cell number and subset yield did not differ between patients and healthy donors. Across all samples, about 110 million sorted cells were examined, and cell number per subset correlated strongly with RNA yield. The study compared TCRB repertoires of sorted circulating CD4+ T cell subsets between recently diagnosed type 1 diabetes patients and matched healthy donors. Regulatory and stem cell-like memory subsets were isolated from only 8 patients and roughly eight healthy donors, whereas naive and central memory subsets came from all 30 or so donors.

A single peripheral blood draw of roughly 0.11 L on average was collected from each donor into heparinised tubes. A BD FACSAria II and a panel including CD45RO, CCR7, CD25, CD127, CD95 and CD27 were used to sort naive, central memory, regulatory and stem cell-like memory CD4+ T cells. A purity above 95% was achieved for all sorted populations. PBMCs were isolated immediately by Lymphoprep density gradient centrifugation and stained directly without culture. So that batch effects would be minimized, each experiment stained and sorted samples in pairs, pairing one healthy donor with one patient. The High Capacity cDNA Reverse Transcription Kit was used to reverse transcribe all of the isolated RNA, meaning that expressed TCRB transcripts were what got sequenced. Deep immunoSEQ sequencing was applied to naive, central memory and regulatory T cell samples, giving an average of roughly 3.5 million total reads per sample. After sorted cells were lysed in RLT buffer, RNA was extracted with DNase-treated RNeasy Micro or Mini kits, with the choice depending on cell number. To prevent cross-contamination, every cell subset was processed on its own, while patient and healthy donor samples were processed together. TCRB sequences were amplified from cDNA with the immunoSEQ multiplex PCR, producing 87-bp fragments spanning the CDR3 region. Sequencing of the amplicons was done on the Illumina HiSeq platform. The original pipeline was this. Synthetic template baselines were used to correct PCR bias computationally, reads within Hamming distance 2 were collapsed together, and singletons that could not be merged were discarded. Reads were aligned against IMGT so that V, D and J genes, CDR3 length and insertions or deletions at six rearrangement sites could be assigned. Clonotype counts were normalized to sorted cell number within each subset before computing true diversity and Gini coefficients with the tcR R package. The overlap coefficient, calculated on TCRB nucleotide sequences, was used to quantify repertoire sharing. As a proxy for the pre-selection repertoire, out-of-frame TCRB sequences from naive cells were analyzed. TCRdb limited this immuneACCESS table to in-frame rearrangements with V and J called. A share of clones is missing; checked studies link under half to unresolved V genes, and the rest is unexplained. That table gives V, J and clone size, and the DNA gave D and trimming. This sample gives 220,000 or so clones in total; more than 65% of them show up just once. 0.053% of the sample is taken by the ten largest.

On this clone: What this receptor recognizes is not known. No quality values exist for individual bases; no much larger clone is one base distant.

Overall results and qualifications from the work: PCR may preferentially amplify shorter templates, but because patient and control samples were amplified and corrected together, any resulting skew would affect both groups equally. The naive, central memory and regulatory TCRB repertoires appeared to resemble one another more closely among patients than among healthy donors. Because the HLA sub-analyses included only small numbers of individuals, any influence of HLA type on TCRB rearrangement was left unresolved. Sequencing cDNA rather than genomic DNA could over-represent highly expressing activated cells, although activation and CD3 levels did not differ between groups. At VDJ recombination sites, type 1 diabetes patients had fewer insertions and more deleted nucleotides, which implies abnormalities in thymic rearrangement. In all four CD4+ subsets, TCRB CDR3 length was moderately but significantly shorter in type 1 diabetes patients.

Inclusive of the bounding cysteine and phenylalanine, the CDR3 is 13 residues long. CDR3 DNA is the only sequence kept; it has 39 bases, read in frame from the first base. V was cut back by 3 bases and J by 3 bases, leaving a gap of 12 bases between them. CDR1 GTSNPN and CDR2 SVGIG were looked up in the germline V gene (reference sequence). Sequencing was done on a sample of naive CD4+ T cells from blood. The sample's cell subset or site label, in plain terms: true naive CD4+ T cells. The source of this sequence is a man aged 25-45 years in good health. This receptor chain uses TRBV30 and TRBJ2-7, with the D segment identity uncertain. The DNA reads TGTGCCTGGAGCCTCCAGGTAGGCTACGAGCAGTACTTC. This is translated as CAWSLQVGYEQYF.